This TCR beta chain was sequenced for a study of blood T cell repertoires in COVID-19. Whole-study context: Spain, Italy and the United States supplied samples that represented acute and convalescent COVID-19. Sources were T cells, B-cell-depleted T cells, or PBMCs; the material itself was cDNA or gDNA.

In the original analysis: Reference gene primer amplification in the assay estimated nucleated cell counts. Produced via immunoSEQ multiplex PCR; TCRdb's table is partial and in-frame only. The DNA was the basis for D and trimming; V, J and clone size are from that table. The sample lists 200,000 to 300,000 clones, about 88% occurring once. While infection was still active, Seattle patients were enrolled and then followed longitudinally. Per germline, CDR1 DFQATT and CDR2 SNEGSKA (reference sequence). CDR3 length equals 16 residues. The V segment lost 6 bases and the J segment 0 bases; nucleotides outside the gene matches: 13.

This TCR derives from a woman aged 60-75 years with COVID-19, enrolled during active disease. This chain links TRBV20-1 with TRBJ2-5, with 7 bases fitting TRBD2. The sample taken for sequencing was peripheral blood. CDR3 nucleotide sequence: TGCAGTGCCAGTGGGCTAGCGGATGGAAACCAAGAGACCCAGTACTTC. This codes for CSASGLADGNQETQYF.